This entry features one TCR beta chain sequence. During active infection, Seattle patients enrolled and were then monitored through disease. This specimen comes from a study of blood T cell repertoires in COVID-19. Study-level background: T cells, B-cell-depleted T cells, or PBMCs supplied cDNA or gDNA.

The V gene's germline CDR1 is SGHVS and CDR2 FQNEAQ. J gave up 4 bases and V 4 bases, and 14 bases lay outside the gene matches. The CDR3 runs to 20 residues. Method: immunoSEQ multiplex PCR; TCRdb's copy keeps in-frame clones and lacks some. The sample lists roughly 380,000 clones, about 91% seen once, with approximately 1.5% in the top ten. The sequence was obtained from a woman aged 40 to 50 with COVID-19, enrolled during active disease. V is TRBV7-8 and J is TRBJ2-1, with 15 nucleotides matching TRBD2. The sample consisted of peripheral blood. The CDR3 here is CASSSSLGLAGGSSYNEQFF. The CDR3, as DNA: TGTGCCAGCAGCTCGAGCCTCGGACTAGCGGGGGGGTCTTCATACAATGAGCAGTTCTTC.